This T cell receptor (beta chain) derives from a study of CD8 T cells in ankylosing spondylitis. Study results and limitations: Significant enrichment of disease-linked clones was reported in matched ankylosing spondylitis synovial fluid.

This clonotype has ten or more counts. The antigen remains unidentified. TCRdb itself ran the 5' RACE reads through MiXCR, one entry per CDR3 protein. This sample yields about 320,000 distinct CDR3 sequences, of which around a tenth are seen a single time; 9.1% belongs to the top ten. The sequenced sample consisted of blood, either unsorted or a sorted T cell fraction (not recorded which). This TCR was sampled from a female donor with ankylosing spondylitis or in good health (not recorded which).

Here the CDR3 DNA reads TGTGCCAGCACAGGGTTTTATGGCTACACCTTC. Protein product: CASTGFYGYTF. The rearrangement uses TRBV2 and TRBJ1-2; TRBD1 is a possible D gene (5 bases). Per the germline V gene, CDR1 is SNHLY and CDR2 is FYNNEI. Trimming stripped 7 bases from V and 5 bases from J, with 8 bases between. CDR3 length equals 11 residues.